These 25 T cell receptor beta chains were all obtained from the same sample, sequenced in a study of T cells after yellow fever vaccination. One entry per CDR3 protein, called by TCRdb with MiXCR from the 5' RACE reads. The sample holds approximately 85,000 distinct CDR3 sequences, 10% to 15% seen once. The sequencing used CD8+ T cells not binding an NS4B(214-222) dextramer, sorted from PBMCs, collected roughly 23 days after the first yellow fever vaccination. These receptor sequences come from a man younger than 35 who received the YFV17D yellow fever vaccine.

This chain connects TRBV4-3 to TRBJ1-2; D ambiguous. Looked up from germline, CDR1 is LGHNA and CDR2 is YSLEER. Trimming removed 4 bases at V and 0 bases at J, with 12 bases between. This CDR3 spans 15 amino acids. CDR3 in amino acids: CASSRELSTNYGYTF. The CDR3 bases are TGCGCCAGCAGCCGAGAGCTTTCTACTAACTATGGCTACACCTTC.

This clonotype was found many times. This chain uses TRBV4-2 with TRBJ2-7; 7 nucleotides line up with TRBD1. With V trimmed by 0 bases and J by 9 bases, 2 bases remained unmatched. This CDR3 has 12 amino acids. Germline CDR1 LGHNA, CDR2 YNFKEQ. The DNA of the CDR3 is TGTGCCAGCAGCCAAGAGGGGACAGCGCAGTACTTC. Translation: CASSQEGTAQYF.

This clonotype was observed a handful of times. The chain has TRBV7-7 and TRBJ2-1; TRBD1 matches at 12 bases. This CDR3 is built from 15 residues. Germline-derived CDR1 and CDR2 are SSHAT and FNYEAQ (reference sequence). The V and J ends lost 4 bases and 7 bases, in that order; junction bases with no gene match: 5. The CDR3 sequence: CASSWGDRGQNEQFF. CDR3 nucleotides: TGTGCCAGCAGCTGGGGGGACAGGGGGCAGAATGAGCAGTTCTTC.

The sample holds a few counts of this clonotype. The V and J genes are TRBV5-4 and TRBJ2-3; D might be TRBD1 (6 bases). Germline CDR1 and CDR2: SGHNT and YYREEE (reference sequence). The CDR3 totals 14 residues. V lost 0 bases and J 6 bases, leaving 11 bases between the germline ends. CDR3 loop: CASSLAQGPDTQYF. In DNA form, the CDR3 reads TGTGCCAGCAGCTTGGCCCAGGGGCCGGATACGCAGTATTTT.

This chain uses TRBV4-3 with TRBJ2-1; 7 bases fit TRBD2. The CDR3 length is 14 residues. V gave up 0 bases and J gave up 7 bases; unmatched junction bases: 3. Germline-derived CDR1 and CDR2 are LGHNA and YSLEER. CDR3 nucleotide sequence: TGCGCCAGCAGCCAAGACGGGCGGGGGAATGAGCAGTTCTTC. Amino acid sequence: CASSQDGRGNEQFF.

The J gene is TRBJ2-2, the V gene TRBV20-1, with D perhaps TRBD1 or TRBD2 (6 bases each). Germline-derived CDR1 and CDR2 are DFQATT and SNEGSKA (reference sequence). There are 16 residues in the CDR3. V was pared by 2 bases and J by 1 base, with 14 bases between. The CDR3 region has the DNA TGCAGTGCTAGACTGGCGGGACATTGGAACACCGGGGAGCTGTTTTTT. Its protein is CSARLAGHWNTGELFF.

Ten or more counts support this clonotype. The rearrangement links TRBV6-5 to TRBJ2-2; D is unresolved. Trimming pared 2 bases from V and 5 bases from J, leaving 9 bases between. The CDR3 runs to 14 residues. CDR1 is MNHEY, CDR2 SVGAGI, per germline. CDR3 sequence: CASSYTSSTGELFF. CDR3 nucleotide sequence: TGTGCCAGCAGTTACACTTCTTCGACCGGGGAGCTGTTTTTT.

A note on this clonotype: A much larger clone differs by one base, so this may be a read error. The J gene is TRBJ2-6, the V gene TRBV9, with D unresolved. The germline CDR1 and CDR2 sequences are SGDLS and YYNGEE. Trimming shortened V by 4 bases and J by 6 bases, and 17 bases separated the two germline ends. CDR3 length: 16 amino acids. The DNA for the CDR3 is TGTGCCAGCAGCCCCACTTTCGTTGCTGTGGCCAACGTCCTGACTTTC. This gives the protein CASSPTFVAVANVLTF.

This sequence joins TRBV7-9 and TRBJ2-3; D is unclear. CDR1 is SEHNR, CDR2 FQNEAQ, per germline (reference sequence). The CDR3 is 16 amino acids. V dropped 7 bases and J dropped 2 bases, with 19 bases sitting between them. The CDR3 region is CASTSVSPPHTDTQYF. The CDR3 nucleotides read TGTGCCAGCACCTCGGTTAGCCCCCCCCACACAGATACGCAGTATTTT.

This chain's CDR3 is CASSPSQSSYEQYV. The CDR3 coding sequence is TGTGCCAGCAGTCCCTCCCAGAGCTCCTACGAGCAGTACGTC. The chain joins TRBV27 to TRBJ2-7; no clear D. The CDR3 has 14 amino acids. Germline values: CDR1 MNHEY, CDR2 SMNVEV (reference sequence). Trimming cost V 5 bases and J 0 bases, with 11 bases left between them.

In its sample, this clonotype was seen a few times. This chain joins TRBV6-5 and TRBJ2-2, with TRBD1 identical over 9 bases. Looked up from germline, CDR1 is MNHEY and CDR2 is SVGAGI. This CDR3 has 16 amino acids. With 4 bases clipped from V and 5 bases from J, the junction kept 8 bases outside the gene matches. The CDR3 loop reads CASSSPGQGRTGELFF. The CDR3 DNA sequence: TGTGCCAGCAGTTCTCCGGGACAGGGCCGAACCGGGGAGCTGTTTTTT.

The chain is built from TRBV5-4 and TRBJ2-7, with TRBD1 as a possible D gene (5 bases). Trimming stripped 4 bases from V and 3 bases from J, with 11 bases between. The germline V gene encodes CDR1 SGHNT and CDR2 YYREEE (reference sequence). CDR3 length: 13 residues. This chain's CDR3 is CASSPTGDYEQYF. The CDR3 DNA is TGTGCCAGCAGCCCAACAGGAGACTACGAGCAGTACTTC.

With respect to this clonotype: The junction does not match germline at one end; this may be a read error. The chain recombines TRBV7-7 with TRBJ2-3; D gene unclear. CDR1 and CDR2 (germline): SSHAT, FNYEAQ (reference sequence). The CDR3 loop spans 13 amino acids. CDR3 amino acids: CASSLALTDTQYF. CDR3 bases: TGTGCTAGCAGCTTAGCCCTGACAGATACGCAGTATTTT.

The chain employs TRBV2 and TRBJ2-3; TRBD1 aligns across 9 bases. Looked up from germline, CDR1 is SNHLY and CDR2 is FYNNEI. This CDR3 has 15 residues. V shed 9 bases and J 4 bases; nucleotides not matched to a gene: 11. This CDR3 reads CASTYLRQGADTQYF. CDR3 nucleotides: TGTGCCAGTACCTACCTTCGACAGGGGGCAGATACGCAGTATTTT.

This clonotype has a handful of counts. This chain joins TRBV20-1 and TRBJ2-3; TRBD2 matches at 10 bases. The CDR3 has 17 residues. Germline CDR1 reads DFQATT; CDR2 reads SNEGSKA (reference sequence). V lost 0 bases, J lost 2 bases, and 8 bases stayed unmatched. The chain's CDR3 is CSARDPFLAGVTDTQYF. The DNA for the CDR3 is TGCAGTGCTAGAGATCCCTTCCTAGCGGGGGTCACAGATACGCAGTATTTT.

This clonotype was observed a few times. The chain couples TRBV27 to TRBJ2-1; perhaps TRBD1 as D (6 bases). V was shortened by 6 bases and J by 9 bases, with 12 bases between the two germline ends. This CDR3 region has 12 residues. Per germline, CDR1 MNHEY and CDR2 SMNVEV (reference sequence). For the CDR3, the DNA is TGTGCCAGCAGGTCAGGGGTGGCTGAGCAGTTCTTC. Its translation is CASRSGVAEQFF.

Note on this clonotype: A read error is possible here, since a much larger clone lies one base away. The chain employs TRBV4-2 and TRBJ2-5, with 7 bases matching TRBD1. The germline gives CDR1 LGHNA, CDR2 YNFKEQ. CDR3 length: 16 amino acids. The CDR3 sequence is CARSPTPGTDQETQYF. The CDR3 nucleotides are TGTGCCAGAAGCCCCACGCCCGGGACAGACCAAGAGACCCAGTACTTC.

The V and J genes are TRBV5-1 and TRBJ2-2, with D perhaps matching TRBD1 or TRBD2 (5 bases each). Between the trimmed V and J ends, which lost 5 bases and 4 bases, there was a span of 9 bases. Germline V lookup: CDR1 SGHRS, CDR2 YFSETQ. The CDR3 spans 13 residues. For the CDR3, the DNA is TGCGCCAGCAGAGAGGGGTCCACCGGGGAGCTGTTTTTT. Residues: CASREGSTGELFF. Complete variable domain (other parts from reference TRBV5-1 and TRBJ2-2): KAGVTQTPRYLIKTRGQQVTLSCSPISGHRSVSWYQQTPGQGLQFLFEYFSETQRNKGNFPGRFSGRQFSNSRSEMNVSTLELGDSALYLCASREGSTGELFFGEGSRLTVL.

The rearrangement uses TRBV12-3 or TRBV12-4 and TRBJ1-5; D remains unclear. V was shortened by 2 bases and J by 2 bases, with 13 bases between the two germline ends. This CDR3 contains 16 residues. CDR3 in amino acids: CASSLFVDIGNQPQHF. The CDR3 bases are TGTGCCAGCAGTTTATTCGTGGATATAGGCAATCAGCCCCAGCATTTT.

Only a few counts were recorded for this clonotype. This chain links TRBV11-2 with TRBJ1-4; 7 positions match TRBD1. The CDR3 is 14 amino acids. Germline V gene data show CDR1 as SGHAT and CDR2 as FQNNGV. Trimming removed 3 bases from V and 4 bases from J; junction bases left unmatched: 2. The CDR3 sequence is CASSLGQFNEKLFF. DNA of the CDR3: TGTGCCAGCAGCTTGGGACAGTTTAATGAAAAACTGTTTTTT.

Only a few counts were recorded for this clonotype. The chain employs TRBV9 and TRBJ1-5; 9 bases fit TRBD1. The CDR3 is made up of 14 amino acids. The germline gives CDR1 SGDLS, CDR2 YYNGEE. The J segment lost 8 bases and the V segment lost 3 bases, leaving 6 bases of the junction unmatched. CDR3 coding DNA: TGTGCCAGCAGCGAGGGACAGGGATGGGAGCCCCAGCATTTT. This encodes CASSEGQGWEPQHF. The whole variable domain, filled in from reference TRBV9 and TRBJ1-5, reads DSGVTQTPKHLITATGQRVTLRCSPRSGDLSVYWYQQSLDQGLQFLIQYYNGEERAKGNILERFSAQQFPDLHSELNLSSLELGDSALYFCASSEGQGWEPQHFGDGTRLSIL.

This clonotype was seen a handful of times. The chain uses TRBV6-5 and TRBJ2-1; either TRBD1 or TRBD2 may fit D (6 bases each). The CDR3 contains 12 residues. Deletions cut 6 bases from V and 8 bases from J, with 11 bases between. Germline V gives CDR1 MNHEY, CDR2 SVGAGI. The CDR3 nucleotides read TGTGCCAGCAGCCGAAGGGGGGATGAGCAGTTCTTC. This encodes CASSRRGDEQFF.

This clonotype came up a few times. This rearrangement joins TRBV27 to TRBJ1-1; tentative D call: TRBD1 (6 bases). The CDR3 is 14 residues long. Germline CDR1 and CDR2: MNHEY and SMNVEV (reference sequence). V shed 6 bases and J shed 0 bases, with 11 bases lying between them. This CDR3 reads CASRTDSVNTEAFF. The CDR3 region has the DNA TGTGCCAGCAGAACGGACAGCGTGAACACTGAAGCTTTCTTT.

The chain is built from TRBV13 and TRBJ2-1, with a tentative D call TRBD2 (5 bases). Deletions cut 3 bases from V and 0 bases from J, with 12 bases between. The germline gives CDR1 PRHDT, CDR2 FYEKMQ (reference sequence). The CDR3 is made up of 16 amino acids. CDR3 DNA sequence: TGTGCCAGCAGCTTGAGCGGTTTAAGCTCCTACAATGAGCAGTTCTTC. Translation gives CASSLSGLSSYNEQFF.

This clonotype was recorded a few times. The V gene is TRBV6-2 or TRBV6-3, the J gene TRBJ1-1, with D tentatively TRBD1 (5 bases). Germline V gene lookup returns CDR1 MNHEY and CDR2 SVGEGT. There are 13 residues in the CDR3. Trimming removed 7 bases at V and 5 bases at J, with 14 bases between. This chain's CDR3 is CASTEGFRTEAFF. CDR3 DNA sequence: TGTGCCAGCACCGAGGGGTTTAGGACTGAAGCTTTCTTT.